This T cell receptor beta chain was recovered during a study of cytomegalovirus exposure and HLA in healthy donors (TCRdb year 2017). Turning to the overall study: An earlier analysis of some 620 of the donors reported about 300 Gb of sequence data and 95 million to 120 million unique TCR beta sequences obtained from around 170 million T cells. Roughly 320 gigabases of sequencing data and around 80 million unique TCR sequences made up an early release that covered roughly 670 HLA-typed donors. Of the roughly 410 genotyped donors, 80% to 90% were placed in the genetic ancestry cluster associated with self-reported Caucasian donors. The study aimed to test whether signatures of past pathogen exposure could be identified by cataloging public T cell receptors. The study used immunosequencing to profile the T cell repertoires of approximately 650 subjects and linked those repertoires to cytomegalovirus serostatus. In addition to the first cohort of 650 to 800 subjects, a separate validation cohort of 120 different subjects was used. To predict cytomegalovirus infection status, the study combined high-throughput TCR immunosequencing, statistical association of individual TCRs with disease status, and machine learning. A later analysis re-analyzed previously published TCR beta repertoires from 666 donors and added high-resolution HLA genotyping to study TCR occurrence patterns. Rather than drawing on any new phenotypic data, the later analysis identified candidate immune exposures from TCR beta sequences and the way those sequences occurred across donors. In an earlier analysis of roughly 540 of the donors, high-throughput TCR beta sequencing was used to judge whether each TCR beta V gene segment behaved as functional or pseudogenic. Alongside the repertoire data, information on donor age, sex, ethnicity and CMV serostatus was compiled. Genome-wide SNP genotypes for about three fifths of the roughly 670 donors were used in a later genetic analysis, which treated that subset as a discovery cohort. Every repertoire in the discovery cohort had been generated on one and the same sequencing platform. Class I and class II HLA loci were covered by the typing at four-digit resolution. Typing coverage differed by locus: A, B, C, DRB1 and DQB1 were typed in roughly 620-640 donors, DQA1 in 522, DPA1 in some 610, and DPB1 in 472. Several DR-DQ haplotypes were treated as single units for association and clustering because of strong linkage in the cohort. Among roughly 370 genotyped donors of the cohort, an average of 235,054 unique TCR beta nucleotide sequences were sequenced per donor, roughly 18% of them non-productive.

The cohort comprised fewer than 750 healthy bone marrow donors. At the time of sampling, all cohort members were nominally healthy, though unrecorded immune exposures were likely present. The donor was CMV seronegative and was included in the group of around 320 seronegative cohort members. Every donor gave a peripheral blood sample, and the peripheral blood mononuclear cells from that sample were used for TCR beta sequencing. Genomic DNA extraction from the blood cell samples was performed with the Qiagen DNeasy Blood Extraction Kit. The library came from the immunoSEQ multiplex PCR assay. A mixture of 60 forward primers for TCR Vbeta segments and 13 reverse primers for TCR Jbeta segments was used in the multiplex PCR. The CDR3 region of rearranged TCR beta genes was amplified from genomic DNA with a multiplex PCR assay. The amplified TCR beta libraries were sequenced on the Illumina HiSeq System as 87-base-pair reads. From the authors' description of their analysis: Across the roughly 700 repertoires, a later analysis counted 80 million or so unique TCR beta chains, around 11 million of which were shared by at least two donors. Raw reads were error-corrected and collapsed into unique sequences with a nearest-neighbor algorithm that merged closely related sequences to remove PCR and sequencing errors. CDR3 sequences were aligned to IMGT reference sequences to assign V, D and J gene segments. For a sequence to be retained, at least a six-nucleotide match to both a V gene segment and a J gene segment was required. Rearrangements were classified as productive when the CDR3 lacked stop codons and remained in frame with V and J, and all other rearrangements were classified as non-productive. CDR3 was defined by IMGT convention, running from the second conserved V-encoded cysteine to the conserved J-encoded phenylalanine. The earlier analysis of roughly 590 of the donors excluded sequences that lacked an unambiguous match to a single V gene segment. In an earlier analysis of several hundred of the donors, a V segment was called functional when productive rearrangements were above 56.7%, and segregating when the standard deviation between donors exceeded 5%. To diagnose cytomegalovirus status from the catalog of TCR beta chain sequences, a statistical classification framework was built. In a later analysis, V and J genes were assigned by comparing TCR nucleotide sequences against IMGT/GENE-DB human TR gene sequences. The TCRdist pipeline was used in a later analysis to assign CDR3 sequences and most-parsimonious VDJ recombination scenarios. In a later analysis, every TCR beta chain was defined by the combination of its CDR3 amino acid sequence and its V-gene family, and reads without a unique V-gene family were dropped. To address suspected cross-contamination and a sequencing artifact, a later analysis removed under 600 highly shared, low-generation-probability nucleotide sequences. In a later analysis, a clonal expansion index for each public chain was calculated from normalized within-repertoire ranks of inferred template counts. In a later analysis, generation probabilities were computed using a VDJ recombination model fitted to out-of-frame rearrangements, and the results were checked against IGoR. In a later analysis, TCR-TCR, TCR-HLA and TCR-CMV co-occurrence was scored with hypergeometric tests, and a repertoire-size bias correction was applied to TCR pairs. False discovery rates were estimated in a later analysis by permuting HLA or CMV assignments 20 times. In a later analysis, co-occurring TCRs were grouped with DBSCAN, and TCRdist sequence similarity was added when clustering was performed within HLA-allele-positive subsets. For co-occurrence clustering, repertoires with fewer than 30,000 or more than 120,000 public chains were excluded, along with roughly five repertoires with anomalous nucleotide sharing. TCRdb took over this immuneACCESS table, retaining in-frame rearrangements with V and J assigned. Such tables are incomplete; in checked studies, under half of the missing clones stem from an unresolved V gene, and the remainder is unexplained. V and J calls and clone size are those listed in that table; D and trimming were worked out from the DNA. Within this sample are 190,000 or so clones, with around 83% of them counted one time only. Of the sample, over 1.5% is held by the ten largest clones.

As regards this clone: It has no known antigen specificity. Base-call qualities are not available, and no considerably larger clone is one nucleotide away.

The full study reports these points: While some public TCRs were present in many individuals, most TCR sequences turned up only very rarely across donors. According to a later analysis, parvovirus B19, influenza, CMV and Epstein-Barr virus appeared linked to several top co-occurrence clusters. The classifier was reported to diagnose cytomegalovirus status with high specificity and sensitivity in both the original and validation cohorts. A further reported finding was that TCR beta sequences accurately predicted the HLA-A and HLA-B alleles for most subjects in the first cohort. V-gene and J-gene trimming of TCR beta chains was associated with a missense DCLRE1C variant in a later genetic analysis, and the association was replicated in an independent cohort. Sequencing depth was assumed to be roughly uniform across donors in the presence/absence analyses, though that assumption may not hold. In the study, some 160 TCR beta chains were listed as associated with cytomegalovirus. The authors suggested that the approach could potentially be generalized to other disease states and immunological phenotypes. In a later analysis, HLA-associated TCR beta chains were found to be more clonally expanded and to have lower generation probabilities than equally common non-associated chains. The earlier analysis of approximately 560 of the donors excluded some 15 rarely observed V segments, including chromosome 9 orphons, because counts were too low. A cluster of highly shared sequence variants was judged likely to represent a technical artifact of the sequencing pipeline. HLA typing was unavailable for some donors at each locus, so association tests used only the typed subset. Linkage disequilibrium might explain the correlated functional status among segregating V segments, but an unknown experimental factor could not be ruled out. In an earlier analysis of some 550 of the donors, most TCR beta V segments were observed in productive rearrangements about 90% or about 30% of the time, broadly matching IMGT annotations. A later genetic analysis reported fewer N-insertions in productive TCRs among donors in an Asian-associated ancestry cluster than the roughly 620-donor mean. A later analysis associated approximately 17,000 TCR beta sequences with specific HLA alleles at a false discovery rate of 0.05. A few of the identified cytomegalovirus-associated TCR beta chains were confirmed in vitro to be specific for cytomegalovirus antigens. A later analysis found that TCR association rates varied across HLA loci, with DRB1 alleles showing the most associated TCRs and HLA-C alleles the fewest. When HLA alleles, especially DR and DQ, strongly co-occurred, TCR associations were difficult to assign to individual alleles. According to a later analysis, most CMV-associated TCR beta chains appeared to be HLA-restricted, and the HLA associations seemed to be driven largely by CMV exposure. This cohort had only TCR beta chains sequenced, and the lack of alpha or paired-chain data limited which features could be detected. For the cohort, immune exposure information was limited to CMV serostatus.

The TCR originated in a man in his fifties in good health and CMV-seronegative. Sequenced sample: PBMCs.

DNA sequence: TGTGCCAGCAGTCCCCCGACAGGGACAGATACGCAGTATTTT. This translates into CASSPPTGTDTQYF. This receptor chain uses TRBV28 and TRBJ2-3, with TRBD1 matching 7 junction bases. Looking up the germline V gene yields CDR1 MDHEN and CDR2 SYDVKM. The CDR3 has 14 amino acids, counting the end cysteine and phenylalanine. Only CDR3 DNA is held: 42 bases, read in frame from base 1. V ends up 5 bases short and J 3 bases short, with an unmatched junction base count of 5.